This entry lists 8 T cell receptor beta chains sequenced from one sample in a study of T cell responses to AZD1222 COVID-19 vaccine. Clones were read by immunoSEQ multiplex PCR, and TCRdb kept only the in-frame ones, dropping some. The profile shows 40,000 to 65,000 clones, 84% of them singletons. The sample here was peripheral blood, taken on day 0 of AZD1222 vaccination. Every receptor here comes from an adult in good health.

The chain couples TRBV28 to TRBJ2-3, with D perhaps matching TRBD2 (6 bases). The CDR3 is 15 amino acids. Per the germline V gene, CDR1 is MDHEN and CDR2 is SYDVKM. The V and J ends lost 4 bases and 5 bases respectively, with 16 bases between them. CDR3 in amino acids: CASSSLAGNQDTQYF. As DNA, the CDR3 is TGTGCCAGCAGTTCCTTGGCGGGGAATCAAGATACGCAGTATTTT.

The chain carries TRBV14 and TRBJ2-7; no definite D call. CDR3 length: 11 residues. V dropped 0 bases and J dropped 6 bases, with 3 bases sitting between them. The V gene's germline CDR1 is SGHDN and CDR2 FVKESK. The DNA of the CDR3 is TGTGCCAGCAGCCAAGATCTCGAGCAGTACTTC. Its protein product is CASSQDLEQYF.

The rearrangement uses TRBV6-5 and TRBJ2-7; maybe TRBD2 (6 bases). This CDR3 contains 13 residues. The V gene's germline CDR1 is MNHEY and CDR2 SVGAGI. Between the trimmed V and J ends, which lost 6 bases and 3 bases, there was a span of 12 bases. The CDR3 DNA reads TGTGCCAGCAGACCAGGACTACACTACGAGCAGTACTTC. Residues: CASRPGLHYEQYF.

This chain joins TRBV28 and TRBJ1-2; the match to TRBD1 covers 7 bases. V trimming: 1 base; J trimming: 7 bases; junction bases outside the gene matches: 0. This CDR3 has 12 residues. The germline V gene encodes CDR1 MDHEN and CDR2 SYDVKM. CDR3 amino acids: CASSLYRGGYTF. CDR3 nucleotides: TGTGCCAGCAGTTTATACAGGGGTGGCTACACCTTC.

V and J are TRBV7-2 and TRBJ1-3; D unresolved. The CDR3 sequence is 15 residues long. V gave up 5 bases and J gave up 0 bases, with 11 bases separating them. Germline-derived CDR1 and CDR2 are SGHTA and FQGNSA. For the CDR3, the DNA is TGTGCCAGCAGCCAAACGAGGGTCTCTGGAAACACCATATATTTT. Amino acid sequence: CASSQTRVSGNTIYF.

This clone was detected a few times. This chain connects TRBV7-6 to TRBJ1-1, with D perhaps matching TRBD1 (5 bases). V was cut by 5 bases and J by 1 base, with 14 bases left in between. The CDR3 loop spans 15 amino acids. Germline V lookup: CDR1 SGHVS, CDR2 FNYEAQ. The CDR3: CASSGSGGPNTEAFF. In nucleotides, the CDR3 is TGTGCCAGCAGCGGGAGTGGGGGTCCGAACACTGAAGCTTTCTTT.

This chain uses TRBV7-3 with TRBJ1-1; D gene ambiguous. CDR3 size: 13 residues. Germline lookup yields CDR1 SGHTA and CDR2 FQGTGA. Trimming took off 1 base at V and 5 bases at J, with 8 bases between the two ends. The CDR3 bases are TGTGCCAGCAGCTTAATCGAATTGACTGAAGCTTTCTTT. Its protein product is CASSLIELTEAFF.

The V gene is TRBV11-3, the J gene TRBJ1-3, with D uncertain. This CDR3 spans 13 amino acids. V lost 3 bases and J 9 bases, leaving 12 bases between the germline ends. CDR1 SGHNT and CDR2 YENEEA come from the germline V gene. For the CDR3, the DNA is TGTGCCAGCAGCTTTTCCTCGGCTGGCACCATATATTTT. Its translation: CASSFSSAGTIYF.